The 13 T cell receptor beta chains reported below all come from one sample, sequenced in a study of vaccination effects on CD4 cells after COVID-19. When less than 12 days of culture had elapsed, CD4+ T cells were isolated. These receptors lack a known antigen. Data came from immunoSEQ multiplex PCR; TCRdb stores just in-frame clones and leaves some out. In the table there are tens of thousands of clones, 50% to 80% of which are singletons. Sequencing was performed on CD4+ T cells from PBMCs cultured without peptide, taken before COVID-19 vaccination. These receptors all come from a human donor who received a COVID-19 vaccine.

V and J are TRBV7-9 and TRBJ2-3, with 10 positions matching TRBD1. CDR3 length: 15 amino acids. Unmatched junction bases numbered 7, after V lost 5 bases and J lost 5 bases. The germline V gene has CDR1 SEHNR and CDR2 FQNEAQ (reference sequence). CDR3 in amino acids: CASSHRDRGGDTQYF. CDR3 bases: TGTGCCAGCAGCCATAGGGACAGGGGAGGAGATACGCAGTATTTT.

CDR3 sequence reads: CAQLGGANGYTF. Here the CDR3 DNA reads TGTGCCCAGTTGGGGGGGGCCAATGGCTACACCTTC. The V and J genes are TRBV30 and TRBJ1-2, with TRBD1 as a possible D gene (6 bases). The germline V and J ends were trimmed by 8 bases and 6 bases, with 16 bases remaining between them. Germline V lookup: CDR1 GTSNPN, CDR2 SVGIG (reference sequence). The CDR3 totals 12 residues.

The chain recombines TRBV18 with TRBJ1-5; 7 bases are a match to TRBD1. The CDR3 is 15 residues long. Trimming cost V 3 bases and J 5 bases; bases outside gene matches: 7. Germline loops: CDR1 KGHSH, CDR2 LQKENI. The CDR3 sequence is CASSPPGGQYQPQHF. CDR3 in DNA: TGTGCCAGCTCACCCCCGGGGGGACAGTATCAGCCCCAGCATTTT.

With regard to this clone: An end of the junction differs from the germline gene, which may be a read error. V usage is TRBV10-3 and J usage is TRBJ2-1; no firm D call. CDR3 length: 13 residues. The germline V gene has CDR1 ENHRY and CDR2 SYGVKD. The CDR3 DNA reads TGTGCCATCAGTGAGCCTAAAACTCCCCTCATCCTCTTC. This translates into CAISEPKTPLILF.

The chain is built from TRBV2 and TRBJ1-3; D gene unclear. Per germline, CDR1 SNHLY and CDR2 FYNNEI. This CDR3 is built from 14 residues. V was cut by 2 bases and J by 2 bases, with 7 bases left in between. CDR3 protein: CASSEPRAGNTIYF. CDR3 nucleotides: TGTGCCAGCAGTGAACCGCGGGCTGGAAACACCATATATTTT. The full variable domain, rest sourced from reference TRBV2 and TRBJ1-3, is EPEVTQTPSHQVTQMGQEVILRCVPISNHLYFYWYRQILGQKVEFLVSFYNNEISEKSEIFDDQFSVERPDGSNFTLKIRSTKLEDSAMYFCASSEPRAGNTIYFGEGSWLTVV.

The V gene is TRBV5-6, the J gene TRBJ1-5; D is possibly TRBD1 (6 bases). Germline V gene sequence: CDR1 SGHDT, CDR2 YYEEEE. The CDR3 totals 16 residues. The V gene lost 1 base and the J gene lost 7 bases, with 18 bases spanning the gap. The chain's CDR3 is CASSLYTGKVQQPQHF. Here the CDR3 DNA reads TGTGCCAGCAGCTTGTACACAGGGAAGGTTCAACAGCCCCAGCATTTT.

The rearrangement joins TRBV19 to TRBJ1-3; 10 nucleotides match TRBD1. This CDR3 comprises 16 residues. The V and J ends lost 4 bases and 2 bases, in that order; junction bases with no gene match: 5. Germline V gene sequence: CDR1 LNHDA, CDR2 SQIVND (reference sequence). Here the CDR3 DNA reads TGTGCCAGTAGTACGGCCGACAGGGGGCCTGGAAACACCATATATTTT. Translating it yields CASSTADRGPGNTIYF.

This sequence joins TRBV18 and TRBJ2-3; D call uncertain. The V end was cut by 6 bases, the J end by 0 bases, with 16 bases between. The CDR3 covers 16 residues. Germline V gives CDR1 KGHSH, CDR2 LQKENI. CDR3 sequence (DNA): TGTGCCAGCTCCCCTACTCTGCGCCCTAGCACAGATACGCAGTATTTT. Translating gives CASSPTLRPSTDTQYF.

The rearrangement links TRBV24-1 to TRBJ1-1; 8 bases fit TRBD1. Germline CDR1 is KGHDR and CDR2 is SFDVKD. The CDR3 has 13 residues. Unmatched junction bases numbered 5, after V lost 9 bases and J lost 3 bases. DNA of the CDR3: TGTGCCACCCGTCAGGGGGCAGACACTGAAGCTTTCTTT. This gives the protein CATRQGADTEAFF.

This clone was counted only a few times. The genes are TRBV7-9 and TRBJ1-6; TRBD1 agrees at 7 bases. CDR1 SEHNR and CDR2 FQNEAQ come from the germline V gene (reference sequence). V gave up 6 bases and J gave up 5 bases; unmatched junction bases: 4. The CDR3 length is 14 residues. This chain's CDR3 is CASSRTGDNSPLHF. CDR3 DNA: TGTGCCAGCAGTCGAACAGGGGATAATTCACCCCTCCACTTT. Together with reference TRBV7-9 and TRBJ1-6, the CDR3 gives the full variable domain: DTGVSQNPRHKITKRGQNVTFRCDPISEHNRLYWYRQTLGQGPEFLTYFQNEAQLEKSRLLSDRFSAERPKGSFSTLEIQRTEQGDSAMYLCASSRTGDNSPLHFGNGTRLTVT.

The chain recombines TRBV6-5 with TRBJ2-5; D is unclear. Germline CDR1 MNHEY, CDR2 SVGAGI. The CDR3 runs 12 residues. V shed 6 bases and J shed 1 base, with 6 bases lying between them. The CDR3 loop reads CASSGSQETQYF. CDR3 nucleotide sequence: TGTGCCAGCAGCGGCAGCCAAGAGACCCAGTACTTC.

The chain links TRBV19 to TRBJ1-4; TRBD1 might be the D (6 bases). This CDR3 contains 15 residues. V lost 10 bases and J lost 5, with 20 bases in between. The germline V gene encodes CDR1 LNHDA and CDR2 SQIVND (reference sequence). As DNA, the CDR3 is TGTGCCACAAGCTCACAGGGATGGGGGAATGAAAAACTGTTTTTT. This encodes CATSSQGWGNEKLFF.

The chain is built from TRBV2 and TRBJ1-4; no reliable D call. Germline CDR1 is SNHLY and CDR2 is FYNNEI. The CDR3 extends over 14 amino acids. V was cut by 4 bases and J by 7 bases, with 13 bases left in between. The CDR3 loop reads CASSVRGRGEKLFF. The CDR3 coding sequence is TGTGCCAGCAGTGTGAGAGGGAGAGGTGAAAAACTGTTTTTT.